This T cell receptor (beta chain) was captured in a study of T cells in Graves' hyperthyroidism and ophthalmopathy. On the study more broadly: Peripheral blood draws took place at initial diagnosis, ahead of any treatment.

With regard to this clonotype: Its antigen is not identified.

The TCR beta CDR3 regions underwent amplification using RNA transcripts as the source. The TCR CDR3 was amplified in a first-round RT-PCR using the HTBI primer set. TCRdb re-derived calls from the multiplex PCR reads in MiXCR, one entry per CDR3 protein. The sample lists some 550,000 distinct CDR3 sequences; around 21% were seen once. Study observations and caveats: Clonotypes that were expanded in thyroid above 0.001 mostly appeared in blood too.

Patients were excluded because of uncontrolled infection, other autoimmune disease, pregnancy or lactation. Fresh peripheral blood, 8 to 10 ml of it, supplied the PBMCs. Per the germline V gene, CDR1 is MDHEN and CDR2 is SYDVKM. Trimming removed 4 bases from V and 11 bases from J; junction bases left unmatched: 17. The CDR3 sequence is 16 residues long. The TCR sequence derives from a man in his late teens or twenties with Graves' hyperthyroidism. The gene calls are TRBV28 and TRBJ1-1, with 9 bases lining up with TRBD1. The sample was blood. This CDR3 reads CASSYPAPYRGRPAFF. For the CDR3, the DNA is TGTGCCAGCAGTTACCCCGCCCCATACAGGGGGCGCCCGGCTTTCTTT. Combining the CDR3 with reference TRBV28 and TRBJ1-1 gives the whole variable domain DVKVTQSSRYLVKRTGEKVFLECVQDMDHENMFWYRQDPGLGLRLIYFSYDVKMKEKGDIPEGYSVSREKKERFSLILESASTNQTSMYLCASSYPAPYRGRPAFFGQGTRLTVV.